This entry features one TCR beta chain sequence. What it binds is not known. Combining a sample-barcoded 5' primer with a J-beta primer mix, a second PCR ran for 7 to 11 cycles. Researchers report that a template-switch adaptor with 12 random nucleotides tagged each cDNA molecule. One entry per CDR3 protein, called by TCRdb with MiXCR from the 5' RACE reads. The sample yields about 720,000 distinct CDR3 sequences, about a fifth seen once. Samples had at least 7 million PBMCs isolated from them. The ends lost 4 bases at V and 4 bases at J; junction bases unmatched: 5. This CDR3 region has 15 residues. Per germline, CDR1 KGHDR and CDR2 SFDVKD. This sample is part of a study of blood T cells in healthy people across ages. Overall study results and limits: Age showed a roughly linear inverse relationship with TCR beta diversity per million T cells. Diversity was estimated from one million T cells, and these estimates were considered underestimates.

This receptor was obtained from an older man in good health. This chain joins TRBV24-1 and TRBJ2-4, with 8 bases that match TRBD2. The source material was blood. CDR3 amino acids: CATSDDTSGKNIQYF. The CDR3 bases are TGTGCCACCAGTGACGACACTAGCGGAAAAAACATTCAGTACTTC.